The entry below describes one T cell receptor (beta chain). Its antigen has not been determined. Base-call qualities are not available, and no considerably larger clone is one nucleotide away. To purify naive CD4+ T cells, the Miltenyi Naive CD4+ T Cell Isolation kit was used, and CD25 microbeads served to deplete Tregs. Tregs, naive and memory CD4+ T cells from tumor, blood and ipsilateral draining lymph nodes of a handful of breast cancer patients underwent full-length TCR alpha and beta sequencing. Tumor tissue and lymph nodes obtained from ipsilateral axillary dissection were perfused with PBS, minced and then digested with collagenase I and hyaluronidase. A purity exceeding 90% was confirmed by FACS for the sorted cell populations. Full-length TCR variable regions were amplified by 5' RACE PCR using constant-region reverse primers, and then by semi-nested PCR using Nested Universal Primer A. Using the ReliaPrep RNA Cell Miniprep System, total RNA was extracted, and the SMARTer RACE 5'/3' Kit was then used to reverse transcribe the RNA into 5'RACE-ready cDNA. Multiplex adaptors were used to barcode the full-length TCR alpha and beta libraries, which were then sequenced on an Illumina MiSeq. The study's own analysis went as follows. For each of nine subset-tissue groups, sequencing data from the five patients were combined, and the groups were compared by unsupervised clustering of TCR gene usage. The Morisita-Horn index was used to calculate repertoire similarity, with shared sequences weighted according to their contribution to each repertoire. TCRdb trimmed the raw reads at Q25, called clones with MiXCR and kept productive beta chains. CDR3 protein sequences are deduplicated, and each keeps its most common genes and DNA. The authors' filters were not applied to this entry. In all, the sample holds some 62,000 distinct CDR3 sequences, and more than 25% of those were seen once. The ten most abundant clones make up roughly 2.1% of the sample.

This record belongs to a study (dated by TCRdb to the mid-2010s). With regard to the full study: The study set out to test whether tumor-infiltrating Tregs in breast cancer get recruited from blood Tregs or are instead converted in situ from other CD4+ T cell subsets. The paper's findings and limits, for the study overall: Tumor memory CD4+ T cell TCR gene usage was found to cluster with blood and lymph node memory CD4+ cells and with lymph node naive CD4+ cells. The TCR alpha and beta sequences of tumor-infiltrating Tregs showed the greatest overlap with tumor naive CD4+ T cells, followed by blood naive CD4+ T cells. Rather than covering whole repertoires, validation in the larger cohort was restricted to a single TCR beta V-J rearrangement.

Relative to germline, V is 1 base shorter and J is 5 bases shorter, with 12 bases between their ends. The CDR3 starts with the cysteine, ends with the phenylalanine, and has 15 residues. CDR3 DNA only is kept here, 45 bases in frame from base 1. CDR1 and CDR2 are read off the germline V gene as SGHTA and FQGNSA. The receptor was derived from a female donor with breast cancer. The receptor chain draws on TRBV7-2 and TRBJ2-4; the D segment could be TRBD2, given 6 matching bases. The sample comprised tumor-infiltrating naive CD4+ T cells sorted from the breast tumor. This specimen's cell subset or site label, interpreted: naive CD4+ T cells, CD4+CD45RA+CD25-. The CDR3 amino acid sequence is: CASSLEGREENIQYF. Read as DNA, the sequence is TGTGCCAGCAGCTTAGAAGGCAGGGAGGAAAACATTCAGTACTTC.